Included here is one T cell receptor beta chain sequence, with context. This sample includes further DNA sequences coding for the same CDR3. The CDR3 totals 14 residues. Germline CDR1 reads SGHRS; CDR2 reads YFSETQ. Trimming shortened V by 1 base and J by 2 bases, and 10 bases separated the two germline ends. This sample is part of a study of shared clonotypes between healthy human individuals. The protocol was immunoSEQ multiplex PCR, while the TCRdb copy is restricted to in-frame clones and leaves out a portion. The table has fewer than 1.6 million clones, just under 99% seen once. This TCR was recovered from a man between 25 and 39 years old in good health. The V gene is TRBV5-1, the J gene TRBJ2-7; D might be TRBD2 (6 bases). Material: naive CD4+ T cells sorted from blood. Subset of the sample: CD45RA+ positively selected. The CDR3 coding sequence is TGCGCCAGCAGCTTGTCGCGGGGTACCTACGAGCAGTACTTC. Residues: CASSLSRGTYEQYF.